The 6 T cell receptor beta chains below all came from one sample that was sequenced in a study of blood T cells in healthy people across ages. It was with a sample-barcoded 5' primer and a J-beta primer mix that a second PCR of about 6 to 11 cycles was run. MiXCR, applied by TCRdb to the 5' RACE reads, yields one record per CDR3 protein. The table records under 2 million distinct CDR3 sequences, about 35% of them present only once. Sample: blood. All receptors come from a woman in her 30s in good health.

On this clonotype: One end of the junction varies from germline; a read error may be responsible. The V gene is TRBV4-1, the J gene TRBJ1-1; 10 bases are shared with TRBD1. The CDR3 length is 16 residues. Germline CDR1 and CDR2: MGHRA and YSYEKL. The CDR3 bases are TGCGCCGGCAGCCCCTCCCGGGACAGGGGTATCACCGAAGCTTTCTTT. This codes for CAGSPSRDRGITEAFF.

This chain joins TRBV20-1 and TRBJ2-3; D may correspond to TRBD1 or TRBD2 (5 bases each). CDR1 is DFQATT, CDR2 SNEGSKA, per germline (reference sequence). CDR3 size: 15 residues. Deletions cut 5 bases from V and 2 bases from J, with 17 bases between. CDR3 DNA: TGCAGTGCTTCACCGGGACCGATCCCCACAGATACGCAGTATTTT. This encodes CSASPGPIPTDTQYF.

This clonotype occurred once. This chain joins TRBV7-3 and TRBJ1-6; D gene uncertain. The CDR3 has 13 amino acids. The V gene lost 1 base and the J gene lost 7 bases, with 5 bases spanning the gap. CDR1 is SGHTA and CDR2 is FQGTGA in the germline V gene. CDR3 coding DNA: TGTGCCAGCAGCTTAAAATTAAATTCACCCCTCCACTTT. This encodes CASSLKLNSPLHF.

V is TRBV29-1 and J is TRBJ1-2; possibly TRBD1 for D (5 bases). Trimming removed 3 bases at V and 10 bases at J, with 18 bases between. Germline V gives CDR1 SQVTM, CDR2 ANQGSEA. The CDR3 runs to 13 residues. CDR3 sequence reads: CSVDRQSRFDYTF. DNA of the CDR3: TGCAGCGTTGATAGACAGTCGCGATTTGACTACACCTTC.

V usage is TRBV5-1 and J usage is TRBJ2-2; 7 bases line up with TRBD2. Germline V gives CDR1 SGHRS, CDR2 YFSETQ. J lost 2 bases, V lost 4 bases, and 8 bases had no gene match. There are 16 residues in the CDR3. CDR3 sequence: CASSRRASGNTGELFF. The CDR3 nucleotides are TGCGCCAGCAGCCGGAGGGCTAGCGGAAACACCGGGGAGCTGTTTTTT.

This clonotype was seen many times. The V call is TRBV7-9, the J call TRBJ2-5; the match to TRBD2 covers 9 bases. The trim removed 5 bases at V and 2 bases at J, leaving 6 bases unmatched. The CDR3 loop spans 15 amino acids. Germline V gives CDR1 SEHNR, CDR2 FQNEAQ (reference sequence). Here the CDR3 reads CASSRLADIQETQYF. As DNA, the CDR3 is TGTGCCAGCAGCCGACTAGCGGACATACAAGAGACCCAGTACTTC. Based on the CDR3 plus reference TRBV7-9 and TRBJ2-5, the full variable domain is DTGVSQNPRHKITKRGQNVTFRCDPISEHNRLYWYRQTLGQGPEFLTYFQNEAQLEKSRLLSDRFSAERPKGSFSTLEIQRTEQGDSAMYLCASSRLADIQETQYFGPGTRLLVL.